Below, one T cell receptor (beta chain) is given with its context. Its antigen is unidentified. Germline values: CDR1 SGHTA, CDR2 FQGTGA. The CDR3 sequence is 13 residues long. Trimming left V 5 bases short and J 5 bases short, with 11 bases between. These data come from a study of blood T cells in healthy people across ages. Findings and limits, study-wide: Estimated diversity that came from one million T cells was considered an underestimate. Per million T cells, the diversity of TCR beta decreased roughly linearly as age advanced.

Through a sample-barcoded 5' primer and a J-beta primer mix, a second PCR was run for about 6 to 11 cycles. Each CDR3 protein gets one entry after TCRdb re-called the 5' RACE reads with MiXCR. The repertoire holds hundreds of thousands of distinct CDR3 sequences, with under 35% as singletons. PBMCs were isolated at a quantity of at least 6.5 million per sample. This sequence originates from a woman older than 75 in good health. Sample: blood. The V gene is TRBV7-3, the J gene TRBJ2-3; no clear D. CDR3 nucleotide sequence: TGTGCCAGCAGCGCGGAACTACGAGATACGCAGTATTTT. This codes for CASSAELRDTQYF.